The rows below give T cell receptor beta chains drawn from one sample of a study of T-cell reconstitution after alpha-beta-depleted transplantation in children. TCRdb reprocessed the PCR reads with MiXCR, giving one entry per CDR3 protein. The sample has some 830,000 distinct CDR3 sequences, roughly 15% seen once. The sample consisted of PBMCs, mostly from graft donor cells, taken 360 days after TCRalphabeta/CD19-depleted stem cell transplant. The source is a male patient younger than 18 who had a stem cell transplant for acute lymphoblastic leukemia, so the T cells may come from the graft donor. The CDR3 runs from the conserved cysteine through the conserved F or W. Fields, in order: D gene, J gene, CDR3 length, V gene, clone size, CDR3 protein, CDR3 DNA. D genes are given only for firm matches. The size of a clone is reported for some rows only, either as once, few or many, or as a class for expanded clones.

d_call: -
j_call: TRBJ1-2
cdr3_length: 15
v_call: TRBV5-1
clone_size: few
cdr3_aa: CASSTPGGANYGYTF
cdr3_nt: TGCGCCAGCAGCACCCCAGGAGGGGCCAACTATGGCTACACCTTC

d_call: TRBD1
j_call: TRBJ2-2
cdr3_length: 15
v_call: TRBV7-8
clone_size: many
cdr3_aa: CASSPRTGATGELFF
cdr3_nt: TGTGCCAGCAGCCCCCGCACAGGGGCCACCGGGGAGCTGTTTTTT

d_call: -
j_call: TRBJ2-2
cdr3_length: 16
v_call: TRBV5-4
clone_size: -
cdr3_aa: CRFEPGGAANTGELFF
cdr3_nt: TGTCGGTTCGAACCAGGGGGGGCAGCGAACACCGGGGAGCTGTTTTTT

d_call: -
j_call: TRBJ2-1
cdr3_length: 14
v_call: TRBV13
clone_size: few
cdr3_aa: CASSLGPGHNEQFF
cdr3_nt: TGTGCCAGCAGCTTAGGTCCGGGGCACAATGAGCAGTTCTTC

d_call: TRBD2
j_call: TRBJ2-1
cdr3_length: 13
v_call: TRBV9
clone_size: -
cdr3_aa: CASSAKAGTEQFF
cdr3_nt: TGTGCCAGCAGCGCCAAAGCGGGAACTGAGCAGTTCTTC

d_call: -
j_call: TRBJ2-2
cdr3_length: 15
v_call: TRBV10-1
clone_size: few
cdr3_aa: CASPLRRVDGGELFF
cdr3_nt: TGCGCCAGCCCACTAAGGAGGGTCGATGGCGGGGAGCTGTTTTTT

d_call: TRBD2
j_call: TRBJ2-3
cdr3_length: 18
v_call: TRBV3-1
clone_size: few
cdr3_aa: CASSQTTSGGPSTDTQYF
cdr3_nt: TGTGCCAGCAGCCAAACCACTAGCGGGGGGCCTAGCACAGATACGCAGTATTTT

d_call: TRBD2
j_call: TRBJ2-1
cdr3_length: 18
v_call: TRBV4-2
clone_size: few
cdr3_aa: CASSRRGSAGGLYNEQFF
cdr3_nt: TGTGCCAGCAGCCGGAGAGGTTCAGCGGGAGGGCTTTACAATGAGCAGTTCTTC

d_call: -
j_call: TRBJ2-2
cdr3_length: 16
v_call: TRBV25-1
clone_size: -
cdr3_aa: CASKPLGRGGTGELFF
cdr3_nt: TGTGCCAGCAAGCCCCTTGGGAGGGGGGGCACCGGGGAGCTGTTTTTT

d_call: TRBD2
j_call: TRBJ2-7
cdr3_length: 14
v_call: TRBV5-1
clone_size: -
cdr3_aa: CASRGGEPSYEQYF
cdr3_nt: TGCGCCAGCCGGGGGGGGGAGCCCTCCTACGAGCAGTACTTC

d_call: -
j_call: TRBJ1-4
cdr3_length: 17
v_call: TRBV20-1
clone_size: many
cdr3_aa: CSARDPHTPTTNEKLFF
cdr3_nt: TGCAGTGCTAGAGATCCCCACACCCCGACAACTAATGAAAAACTGTTTTTT

d_call: -
j_call: TRBJ2-5
cdr3_length: 12
v_call: TRBV25-1
clone_size: few
cdr3_aa: CASSGPQETQYF
cdr3_nt: TGTGCCAGCAGTGGCCCGCAAGAGACCCAGTACTTC

d_call: TRBD2
j_call: TRBJ2-1
cdr3_length: 14
v_call: TRBV12-3/TRBV12-4
clone_size: few
cdr3_aa: CASSPWDYDNEQFF
cdr3_nt: TGTGCCAGCAGTCCCTGGGACTACGACAATGAGCAGTTCTTC

d_call: -
j_call: TRBJ2-3
cdr3_length: 15
v_call: TRBV7-9
clone_size: few
cdr3_aa: CASSLLSGSTDTQYF
cdr3_nt: TGTGCCAGCAGCTTACTTAGCGGAAGCACAGATACGCAGTATTTT

d_call: -
j_call: TRBJ1-5
cdr3_length: 15
v_call: TRBV28
clone_size: many
cdr3_aa: CASSLWDLSNQPQHF
cdr3_nt: TGTGCCAGCAGTTTATGGGACCTTAGCAATCAGCCCCAGCATTTT

d_call: TRBD2
j_call: TRBJ2-1
cdr3_length: 15
v_call: TRBV2
clone_size: -
cdr3_aa: CASRLFAGGYNEQFF
cdr3_nt: TGTGCCAGCAGGTTATTTGCGGGAGGGTACAATGAGCAGTTCTTC

d_call: -
j_call: TRBJ2-1
cdr3_length: 13
v_call: TRBV20-1
clone_size: few
cdr3_aa: CSARRAADNEQFF
cdr3_nt: TGCAGTGCTAGACGAGCGGCCGACAATGAGCAGTTCTTC

d_call: -
j_call: TRBJ2-2
cdr3_length: 16
v_call: TRBV6-5
clone_size: few
cdr3_aa: CASSYRADFHTGELFF
cdr3_nt: TGTGCCAGCAGTTACCGCGCGGACTTTCACACCGGGGAGCTGTTTTTT

d_call: -
j_call: TRBJ2-7
cdr3_length: 14
v_call: TRBV5-1
clone_size: -
cdr3_aa: CASSYFAGALEQYF
cdr3_nt: TGCGCCAGCAGCTACTTCGCGGGCGCTTTAGAGCAGTACTTC

d_call: -
j_call: TRBJ2-1
cdr3_length: 15
v_call: TRBV29-1
clone_size: few
cdr3_aa: CSATLLPGAHNEQFF
cdr3_nt: TGCAGCGCCACCCTCCTTCCGGGGGCTCACAATGAGCAGTTCTTC

d_call: -
j_call: TRBJ1-1
cdr3_length: 12
v_call: TRBV7-9
clone_size: many
cdr3_aa: CASSFGVTEAFF
cdr3_nt: TGTGCCAGCAGTTTTGGGGTCACTGAAGCTTTCTTT

d_call: -
j_call: TRBJ2-7
cdr3_length: 13
v_call: TRBV18
clone_size: few
cdr3_aa: CASSPSPQNEQYF
cdr3_nt: TGTGCCAGCTCACCATCACCACAGAACGAGCAGTACTTC

d_call: -
j_call: TRBJ2-3
cdr3_length: 12
v_call: TRBV29-1
clone_size: -
cdr3_aa: CSVADGTDTQYF
cdr3_nt: TGCAGCGTTGCGGACGGCACAGATACGCAGTATTTT

d_call: -
j_call: TRBJ2-1
cdr3_length: 13
v_call: TRBV20-1
clone_size: -
cdr3_aa: CSASFREINEQFF
cdr3_nt: TGCAGTGCTAGCTTCCGGGAGATAAATGAGCAGTTCTTC

d_call: TRBD2
j_call: TRBJ2-3
cdr3_length: 15
v_call: TRBV7-3
clone_size: -
cdr3_aa: CASSLTGTSSDTQYF
cdr3_nt: TGTGCCAGCAGCTTAACGGGGACTAGTTCAGATACGCAGTATTTT

d_call: -
j_call: TRBJ2-7
cdr3_length: 15
v_call: TRBV9
clone_size: -
cdr3_aa: CASSPHGSPAAEQYF
cdr3_nt: TGTGCCAGCAGCCCCCACGGGAGTCCGGCGGCCGAGCAGTACTTC

d_call: -
j_call: TRBJ1-1
cdr3_length: 15
v_call: TRBV6-1
clone_size: -
cdr3_aa: CASSEGLDPNTEAFF
cdr3_nt: TGTGCCAGCAGTGAAGGTCTGGATCCAAACACTGAAGCTTTCTTT

d_call: TRBD1
j_call: TRBJ2-7
cdr3_length: 16
v_call: TRBV7-9
clone_size: few
cdr3_aa: CASSLERTGKTYEQYF
cdr3_nt: TGTGCCAGCAGCTTAGAGCGGACAGGCAAGACCTACGAGCAGTACTTC

d_call: -
j_call: TRBJ2-4
cdr3_length: 14
v_call: TRBV11-2
clone_size: few
cdr3_aa: CASSPGRYWDIQYF
cdr3_nt: TGTGCCAGCAGCCCGGGGAGGTACTGGGACATTCAGTACTTC